Below, 26 T cell receptor beta chains from the same sample are listed, as sequenced in a study of tumor and adjacent non-tumor tissue in lung cancer. RNA was extracted from bulk tissue without any cell sorting. Three rounds of nested PCR, following a modified ARM-PCR protocol, produced the TCRbeta library. TCRdb independently ran MiXCR on the multiplex PCR reads; one entry per CDR3 protein. The data show roughly 67,000 distinct CDR3 sequences, around 60% seen once. Material for sequencing was lung tumor tissue. These receptors were taken from a man between 45 and 60 years old with non-small cell lung cancer.

The J gene is TRBJ2-3, the V gene TRBV20-1, with no clear D. V lost 5 bases to trimming and J lost 6 bases, with 15 bases between them. The CDR3 is 13 amino acids. In germline, CDR1 is DFQATT, CDR2 SNEGSKA (reference sequence). CDR3 amino acids: CSAYGTLVDTQYF. The CDR3 nucleotides read TGCAGTGCTTATGGAACCCTGGTGGATACGCAGTATTTT.

The gene calls are TRBV18 and TRBJ1-1; D possibly corresponds to TRBD1 (6 bases). The CDR3 spans 13 residues. CDR1 and CDR2 from the germline V gene are KGHSH and LQKENI. Trimming removed 8 bases from V and 2 bases from J, with 12 bases in between. CDR3 nucleotides: TGTGCCAGCCGAGGGGGGAGTAACACTGAAGCTTTCTTT. Translation: CASRGGSNTEAFF.

Note on this clonotype: The final CDR3 position lacks the conserved phenylalanine or tryptophan, pointing to a likely read error. CDR3 protein: CASLPHQGSPGTQYS. Written as DNA, the CDR3 is TGTGCCAGCCTCCCCCACCAGGGGTCTCCAGGGACCCAGTACTCC. V gene TRBV11-3 combines with J gene TRBJ2-5; TRBD1 might be the D (6 bases). CDR3 length: 15 residues. The germline V gene encodes CDR1 SGHNT and CDR2 YENEEA. Trimming pared 8 bases from V and 7 bases from J, leaving 23 bases between.

On this clonotype itself: This sequence may be a read error, since a much larger clone differs from it by one base. The chain joins TRBV12-3 or TRBV12-4 to TRBJ1-2, with D unclear. V lost 6 bases and J 2 bases, leaving 7 bases between the germline ends. The CDR3 totals 12 residues. Here the CDR3 DNA reads TGTGCCAGCAGAGTGCGGAACTATGGCTACACCTTC. Its translation is CASRVRNYGYTF.

In the case of this clonotype: The conserved final phenylalanine or tryptophan is absent from the CDR3, which likely points to a read error. It is unclear where the CDR3 begins or ends on the DNA, so no DNA is shown, and the CDR3 is as TCRdb lists it. The chain links TRBV12-3 or TRBV12-4 to TRBJ2-5; the D call in the table, TRBD1, was not verified against the DNA. The CDR3 contains 16 residues when both ends are counted. Here the CDR3 reads CARRGRVPIVEETQYL.

Notes on this clonotype: A clone one base away is much larger, so this may be a read error. The chain has TRBV13 and TRBJ1-6; 9 bases agree with TRBD1. The V gene end was trimmed by 6 bases and the J gene end by 18 bases; junction bases not matched to a gene: 15. This CDR3 comprises 14 residues. The V gene's germline CDR1 is PRHDT and CDR2 FYEKMQ (reference sequence). The CDR3 DNA is TGTGCCAGCAGTTCGGGACAGGGATCATTCGCCCCCCACTTT. Protein product: CASSSGQGSFAPHF.

Remarks on this clonotype: A much larger clonotype is one base distant, so this may be a read error. The CDR3 region is CASSQYGGSSYSSYIEQFF. The CDR3 nucleotides are TGCGCCAGCAGCCAGTACGGGGGCTCATCGTACTCTTCGTACATTGAGCAGTTCTTC. The chain recombines TRBV4-1 with TRBJ2-1; the D call may be TRBD1 or TRBD2 (6 bases each). Germline CDR1 reads MGHRA; CDR2 reads YSYEKL. The CDR3 is 19 residues long.

A note on this clonotype: One base away lies a much larger clone, so this may be a sequencing read error. Since the CDR3 does not end with the conserved phenylalanine or tryptophan, this likely comes from a read error. CDR3 bases: TGCGCCAGCAGTCTGAGCGGGGTAGATGGCTACACCTTA. This sequence encodes CASSLSGVDGYTL. The chain joins TRBV5-1 to TRBJ1-2; unclear D gene. The germline V and J ends were trimmed by 5 bases and 6 bases, with 14 bases remaining between them. Looked up from germline, CDR1 is SGHRS and CDR2 is YFSETQ. There are 13 residues in the CDR3.

The chain carries TRBV20-1 and TRBJ1-2; 9 nucleotides align to TRBD1. Germline V gene lookup returns CDR1 DFQATT and CDR2 SNEGSKA (reference sequence). The CDR3 extends over 15 amino acids. Trimming cost V 0 bases and J 4 bases; bases outside gene matches: 6. As DNA, the CDR3 is TGCAGTGCTAGAGATATGACAGGGGGGTCCTATGGCTACACCTTC. Its translation: CSARDMTGGSYGYTF.

This clonotype appeared a few times. A read error may produce the germline difference seen at one junction end. The chain uses TRBV4-2 and TRBJ2-7; the D is unclear. CDR1 and CDR2 from the germline V gene are LGHNA and YNFKEQ. This CDR3 contains 14 residues. CDR3 sequence: CASSQDMGSYEQYF. The DNA for the CDR3 is TGTGCCAGTAGCCAAGACATGGGTTCGTACGAGCAGTACTTC.

As to this clonotype: At one of its ends the junction is not consistent with the germline gene, which may arise from a read error. The V gene is TRBV2, the J gene TRBJ1-5; D is undetermined. The CDR3 length is 15 residues. Germline V lookup: CDR1 SNHLY, CDR2 FYNNEI. The CDR3 reads CASSRLTNSTQPHHF. CDR3 coding DNA: TGTGCCAGCAGTCGTCTAACCAATAGCACTCAGCCCCATCATTTT.

The chain has TRBV19 and TRBJ2-7; D tentatively fits TRBD1 or TRBD2 (6 bases each). V shed 4 bases and J shed 0 bases, with 16 bases lying between them. Germline-derived CDR1 and CDR2 are LNHDA and SQIVND (reference sequence). CDR3 length: 16 residues. Here the CDR3 reads CASSTTGSTSSYEQYF. CDR3 in DNA: TGTGCCAGTAGTACAACAGGGTCGACTAGCTCCTACGAGCAGTACTTC.

This clonotype was found once. A read error may be the cause here, since a much bigger clone is one base away. The chain couples TRBV6-1 to TRBJ2-3; 11 bases fit TRBD2. Germline V gene lookup returns CDR1 MNHNS and CDR2 SASEGT. There are 15 residues in the CDR3. Trimming removed 1 base from V and 4 bases from J; junction bases left unmatched: 1. In DNA, the CDR3 is TGTGCCAGCAGTGAAGTGACTAGCGGGGCAGATACGCAGTATTTT. Its translation is CASSEVTSGADTQYF.

This clonotype showed up many times. J is TRBJ2-3 and V is TRBV5-1; D is ambiguous. Deletions cut 0 bases from V and 2 bases from J, with 7 bases between. This CDR3 has 14 residues. The V gene's germline CDR1 is SGHRS and CDR2 YFSETQ. CDR3 region: CASSLELNTDTQYF. In DNA, the CDR3 is TGCGCCAGCAGCTTGGAGCTTAACACAGATACGCAGTATTTT.

This clonotype was recorded at least ten times. The rearrangement uses TRBV4-1 and TRBJ1-2; perhaps TRBD1 as D (6 bases). V lost 3 bases and J lost 2, with 19 bases in between. CDR1 and CDR2 (germline): MGHRA, YSYEKL. The CDR3 extends over 17 amino acids. CDR3 DNA sequence: TGCGCCAGCAGCCAGATCCAGCGGGGGGCCAGGAACTATGGCTACACCTTC. This encodes CASSQIQRGARNYGYTF.

This clonotype has a handful of counts. This may stem from a read error, because a much larger clone lies one nucleotide away. The chain couples TRBV10-3 to TRBJ2-7; TRBD2 aligns across 13 bases. The V gene's germline CDR1 is ENHRY and CDR2 SYGVKD. This CDR3 has 14 amino acids. The DNA of the CDR3 is TGTGTCATCAGCGGGACTAGCGGGATCTACGAGCAGTACTTC. This encodes CVISGTSGIYEQYF.

This clonotype was counted ten times or more. V is TRBV10-3 and J is TRBJ2-3, with D perhaps being TRBD1 or TRBD2 (5 bases each). This CDR3 spans 15 amino acids. Trimming removed 2 bases from V and 0 bases from J, with 9 bases in between. Germline V gene lookup returns CDR1 ENHRY and CDR2 SYGVKD. The CDR3 nucleotides read TGTGCCATCAGTGAGAGGGACGCGAGCACAGATACGCAGTATTTT. Encoded protein: CAISERDASTDTQYF.

This clonotype was seen more than once but under ten times. A much larger clone lies a single base off, so this may be a read error. The V gene is TRBV10-2, the J gene TRBJ1-3; 9 nucleotides line up with TRBD1. The V gene's germline CDR1 is WSHSY and CDR2 SAAADI. The CDR3 contains 16 residues. The chain's CDR3 is CASKPGQGLSENTIYF. The DNA for the CDR3 is TGCGCCAGCAAACCGGGACAGGGCCTCTCTGAAAACACCATATATTTT.

This clonotype was counted many times. CDR3 region: CAWSVQNDNEQFF. For the CDR3, the DNA is TGTGCCTGGAGTGTACAGAACGACAATGAGCAGTTCTTC. This chain links TRBV30 with TRBJ2-1; no definite D call. The CDR3 runs to 13 residues. V was trimmed by 0 bases and J by 5 bases, leaving 8 bases between them. Germline V gene data show CDR1 as GTSNPN and CDR2 as SVGIG (reference sequence).

This clonotype occurred a few times. The J gene is TRBJ2-5, the V gene TRBV11-2; the match to TRBD2 covers 8 bases. CDR3 length: 16 residues. The germline V gene has CDR1 SGHAT and CDR2 FQNNGV. V was pared by 5 bases and J by 3 bases, with 11 bases of the junction left unmatched. CDR3: CASSQTPGGGKETQYF. CDR3 nucleotides: TGTGCCAGCAGCCAAACTCCTGGCGGGGGGAAAGAGACCCAGTACTTC.

This sequence joins TRBV19 and TRBJ2-3; TRBD2 matches at 10 bases. This CDR3 comprises 14 residues. V shed 8 bases, J shed 5 bases, and the junction held 7 bases outside the gene matches. CDR1 is LNHDA, CDR2 SQIVND, per germline (reference sequence). The CDR3 loop is CASRTSGGLDTQYF. The CDR3 DNA is TGTGCCAGTCGGACTAGCGGCGGGCTAGATACGCAGTATTTT.

As regards this clonotype: A junction end diverges from the germline sequence, so it may reflect a read error. J is TRBJ2-1 and V is TRBV10-1, with D perhaps TRBD1 or TRBD2 (5 bases each). Germline lookup yields CDR1 WNHNN and CDR2 SYGVQD (reference sequence). This CDR3 is 15 amino acids long. The DNA of the CDR3 is TGCGCCAGCAGATCGGGTCTCAATGGGACCAATGAGCGGTTCTTC. Amino acid sequence: CASRSGLNGTNERFF.

This sequence joins TRBV29-1 and TRBJ2-1, with D possibly matching TRBD2 (6 bases). Germline loops: CDR1 SQVTM, CDR2 ANQGSEA. The V end was cut by 2 bases, the J end by 7 bases, with 21 bases between. CDR3 length equals 16 residues. The CDR3 DNA is TGCAGCGTTGAACCGCTTTTGAGGGGAGGAAGGAATGAGCAGTTCTTC. The encoded protein is CSVEPLLRGGRNEQFF.

The rearrangement uses TRBV24-1 and TRBJ2-1, with D tentatively TRBD1 (6 bases). V shed 1 base and J shed 3 bases, with 9 bases lying between them. This CDR3 is built from 15 residues. Germline lookup yields CDR1 KGHDR and CDR2 SFDVKD. The CDR3 reads CATSDLDRSYNEQFF. CDR3 bases: TGTGCCACCAGTGATTTAGACAGGAGCTACAATGAGCAGTTCTTC.

Here the CDR3 DNA reads TGTGCCACCAGTGCCCAGGACGGGAACTCCTATGTGGATACGCAGTATTTT. It yields the protein CATSAQDGNSYVDTQYF. The chain joins TRBV24-1 to TRBJ2-3; a possible D gene is TRBD2 (5 bases). With 5 bases removed from V and 6 bases from J, the gap between germline ends came to 23 bases. CDR1 and CDR2 (germline): KGHDR, SFDVKD. CDR3 length: 17 amino acids.

A word on this clonotype: Lacking the conserved final phenylalanine or tryptophan, this CDR3 likely reflects a read error. Because the CDR3's place on the DNA is in doubt, the DNA is left out and the CDR3 is given as listed by TCRdb. The chain links TRBV4-1 to TRBJ2-3; no check of the table's D call, TRBD2, against the DNA was made. The CDR3 length is 16 residues, termini included. Germline V gene sequence: CDR1 MGHRA, CDR2 YSYEKL. The CDR3 spells CASSQELAGGLDTQCY.